This T cell receptor (beta chain) was identified during a study of blood T cells in healthy people across ages. V lost 6 bases to trimming and J lost 0 bases; unmatched junction nucleotides: 12. CDR3 length: 16 amino acids. Germline-derived CDR1 and CDR2 are SQVTM and ANQGSEA. This clonotype was picked up many times. With a J-beta primer mix and a sample-barcoded 5' primer, a second PCR ran about 7 to 11 cycles. TCRdb itself ran the 5' RACE reads through MiXCR, one entry per CDR3 protein. In the table there are approximately 1.5 million distinct CDR3 sequences, approximately 42% of which are singletons.

What was sequenced was blood. The sequence was collected from a woman younger than 35 in good health. The gene calls are TRBV29-1 and TRBJ2-3; the match to TRBD2 covers 7 bases. The DNA of the CDR3 is TGCAGCGTAGCCACCTCCGGGAGGCCGAGCACAGATACGCAGTATTTT. As protein: CSVATSGRPSTDTQYF.